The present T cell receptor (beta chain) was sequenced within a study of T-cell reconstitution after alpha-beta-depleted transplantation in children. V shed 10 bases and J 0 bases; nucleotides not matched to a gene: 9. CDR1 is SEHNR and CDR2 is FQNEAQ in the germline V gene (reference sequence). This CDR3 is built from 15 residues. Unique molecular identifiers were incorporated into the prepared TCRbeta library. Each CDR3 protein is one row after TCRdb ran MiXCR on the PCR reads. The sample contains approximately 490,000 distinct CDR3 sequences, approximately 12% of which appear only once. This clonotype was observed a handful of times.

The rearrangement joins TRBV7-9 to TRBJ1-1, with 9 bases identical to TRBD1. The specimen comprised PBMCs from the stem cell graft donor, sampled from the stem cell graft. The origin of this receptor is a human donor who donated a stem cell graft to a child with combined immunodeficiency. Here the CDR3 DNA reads TGTGCCACCCGGGACAGGGAGAGCTTGAACACTGAAGCTTTCTTT. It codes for CATRDRESLNTEAFF. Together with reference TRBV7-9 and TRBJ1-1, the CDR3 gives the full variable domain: DTGVSQNPRHKITKRGQNVTFRCDPISEHNRLYWYRQTLGQGPEFLTYFQNEAQLEKSRLLSDRFSAERPKGSFSTLEIQRTEQGDSAMYLCATRDRESLNTEAFFGQGTRLTVV.